This T cell receptor beta chain originates from a study of blood T cells in healthy people across ages. Findings of the study overall: Fewer expanded clones and more diversity marked long-lived versus aged donors.

About this clonotype: Its antigen is still unknown.

Trimming left V 5 bases short and J 5 bases short, with 9 bases between. Germline CDR1 reads SEHNR; CDR2 reads FQNEAQ (reference sequence). The CDR3 consists of 12 residues. A sample-barcoded 5' primer and a J-beta primer mix were used in a second PCR of about 7 to 12 cycles. TCRdb processed the 5' RACE reads anew with MiXCR; each CDR3 protein has one entry. The sample has 1.5 million to 2 million distinct CDR3 sequences; 28% are singletons. The authors extracted at least 5 micrograms of total RNA per sample. The chain uses TRBV7-9 and TRBJ2-5; D ambiguous. This sequence was found in a woman in her 30s in good health. Sequenced: blood. The CDR3 loop reads CASSRLKETQYF. CDR3 coding DNA: TGTGCCAGCAGCCGATTGAAGGAGACCCAGTACTTC.